These T cell receptor beta chains were read from a single sample in a study of blood T cell repertoires in COVID-19. The assay was immunoSEQ multiplex PCR, and TCRdb's table has in-frame clones only and misses some. Of under 550,000 clones in the sample, around 90% are singletons; the top ten hold 0.75% to 0.85%. The sample was peripheral blood. The receptors originated from a man in his late teens or twenties with COVID-19, enrolled during active disease. CDR3s include the opening cysteine and the closing phenylalanine or tryptophan. A D gene is named only where the DNA matches it firmly. Size is omitted from some rows. Given values are once, few, many or a class for expanded clones.

.,TRBJ2-1,TRBV5-1,TRBD2,CASSSQAGGRTSEQFF,TGCGCCAGCAGCTCTCAAGCGGGGGGGCGGACGAGTGAGCAGTTCTTC
.,TRBJ2-3,TRBV5-1,.,CASSGSGSTDTQYF,TGCGCCAGCAGCGGGAGCGGAAGCACAGATACGCAGTATTTT
.,TRBJ1-1,TRBV7-6,TRBD1,CASSLAGTGVYFTEAFF,TGTGCCAGCAGCTTAGCAGGGACAGGGGTGTATTTTACTGAAGCTTTCTTT
.,TRBJ2-7,TRBV27,TRBD2,CASSSGLAPYEQYF,TGTGCCAGCAGTTCCGGACTAGCTCCCTACGAGCAGTACTTC
few,TRBJ2-3,TRBV5-1,TRBD1,CASSARTGIDTQYF,TGCGCCAGCAGCGCCAGGACAGGGATAGATACGCAGTATTTT
.,TRBJ1-6,TRBV27,TRBD1,CASRDRGRSPLHF,TGTGCCAGCAGAGACAGGGGACGTTCACCCCTCCACTTT
.,TRBJ2-7,TRBV19,TRBD2,CASSQTSGFYEQYF,TGTGCCAGTAGTCAGACTAGCGGATTCTACGAGCAGTACTTC
.,TRBJ1-5,TRBV5-6,.,CASSPREGQPQHF,TGTGCCAGCAGCCCTAGAGAGGGTCAGCCCCAGCATTTT
.,TRBJ2-1,TRBV11-3,TRBD2,CASSSRLAGGSNEQFF,TGTGCCAGCAGCTCCCGACTAGCGGGAGGGTCGAATGAGCAGTTCTTC
.,TRBJ2-7,TRBV18,.,CASSRADGFYEQYF,TGTGCCAGCTCACGAGCGGACGGATTCTACGAGCAGTACTTC
.,TRBJ2-5,TRBV6-5,.,CASSYQQGWEETQYF,TGTGCCAGCAGTTACCAGCAGGGATGGGAAGAGACCCAGTACTTC
.,TRBJ2-3,TRBV7-3,TRBD1,CASSFTPGQGGDTQYF,TGTGCCAGCAGCTTCACACCGGGACAGGGGGGAGATACGCAGTATTTT
.,TRBJ2-3,TRBV3-1/TRBV3-2,TRBD2,CASSQAPLAGALDTQYF,TGTGCCAGCAGCCAAGCCCCGTTAGCGGGGGCCTTAGATACGCAGTATTTT
.,TRBJ2-5,TRBV19,.,CASSISTGTFQETQYF,TGTGCCAGTAGTATCTCAACTGGGACTTTCCAAGAGACCCAGTACTTC
.,TRBJ2-2,TRBV11-3,.,CASRPARDTGELFF,TGTGCCAGCAGGCCAGCGCGGGACACCGGGGAGCTGTTTTTT
.,TRBJ1-4,TRBV7-2,.,CASSFIATNEKLFF,TGTGCCAGCAGCTTTATTGCAACTAATGAAAAACTGTTTTTT
.,TRBJ2-1,TRBV4-1,.,CASSPPRGGEQFF,TGCGCCAGCAGCCCCCCCAGGGGAGGGGAGCAGTTCTTC
.,TRBJ2-7,TRBV5-5,TRBD1,CASSLQGVKYEQYF,TGTGCCAGCAGCCTACAGGGGGTAAAGTACGAGCAGTACTTC
.,TRBJ1-3,TRBV6-6,.,CASSRGQSGNTIYF,TGTGCCAGCAGCCGAGGCCAATCTGGAAACACCATATATTTT
.,TRBJ2-5,TRBV20-1,.,CSASPTRTLRGETQYF,TGCAGTGCTAGTCCCACCCGGACTCTCCGAGGGGAGACCCAGTACTTC
.,TRBJ2-2,TRBV5-6,.,CATTKSPLSGELFF,TGTGCCACCACTAAATCCCCCCTTAGCGGGGAGCTGTTTTTT
.,TRBJ2-7,TRBV6-5,.,CASDRRDEQYF,TGTGCCAGCGATAGGAGGGACGAGCAGTACTTC
.,TRBJ2-5,TRBV14,TRBD2,CASSQDPLAGGRAETQYF,TGTGCCAGCAGCCAAGATCCGTTAGCGGGAGGACGCGCAGAGACCCAGTACTTC
.,TRBJ1-2,TRBV29-1,.,CSVDIPYGYTF,TGCAGCGTTGATATCCCCTATGGCTACACCTTC
few,TRBJ1-1,TRBV3-1/TRBV3-2,.,CASSLVTNTEAFF,TGTGCCAGCAGCCTCGTTACTAACACTGAAGCTTTCTTT
.,TRBJ2-3,TRBV3-1/TRBV3-2,.,CASSQMAGATDTQYF,TGTGCCAGCAGCCAGATGGCGGGGGCCACAGATACGCAGTATTTT
.,TRBJ2-6,TRBV12-5,TRBD1,CASGPGQGALSGANVLTF,TGTGCTAGTGGGCCCGGACAGGGAGCCCTCTCTGGGGCCAACGTCCTGACTTTC
.,TRBJ2-5,TRBV2,TRBD2,CASTPFLWEGRETQYF,TGTGCCAGTACCCCTTTTTTGTGGGAGGGCCGGGAGACCCAGTACTTC
once,TRBJ1-2,TRBV6-5,.,CASSYEADYGYTF,TGTGCCAGCAGTTACGAGGCGGACTATGGCTACACCTTC
.,TRBJ1-1,TRBV20-1,.,CSARTLTEAFF,TGCAGTGCTAGGACACTCACTGAAGCTTTCTTT
.,TRBJ2-2,TRBV5-4,.,CASSRRDTGTGELFF,TGTGCCAGCAGCCGCCGGGACACCGGCACCGGGGAGCTGTTTTTT
few,TRBJ1-1,TRBV2,TRBD1,CASSVDREAEAFF,TGTGCCAGCAGTGTAGACAGGGAGGCTGAAGCTTTCTTT
.,TRBJ1-6,TRBV27,.,CASSSTVDGNHSPLHF,TGTGCCAGCAGTTCCACAGTTGACGGTAATCATTCACCCCTCCACTTT
.,TRBJ2-3,TRBV10-1,.,CASSEQGTPSTDTQYF,TGCGCCAGCAGTGAGCAGGGGACACCGAGCACAGATACGCAGTATTTT
.,TRBJ2-3,TRBV7-9,.,CASSLGSSGFFTDTQYF,TGTGCCAGCAGCTTAGGGTCCAGCGGCTTCTTCACAGATACGCAGTATTTT
few,TRBJ2-2,TRBV6-5,TRBD2,CASSFAGGNTGELFF,TGTGCCAGCAGTTTCGCGGGGGGGAACACCGGGGAGCTGTTTTTT
.,TRBJ2-3,TRBV5-1,.,CASSPPADTQYF,TGCGCCAGCAGCCCCCCGGCAGATACGCAGTATTTT
.,TRBJ1-1,TRBV2,.,CASSEAGGLRNTEAFF,TGTGCCAGCAGTGAAGCGGGCGGACTCCGGAACACTGAAGCTTTCTTT
.,TRBJ2-7,TRBV14,.,CASSQRGYEQYF,TGTGCCAGCAGCCAACGCGGATACGAGCAGTACTTC
.,TRBJ2-5,TRBV12-3/TRBV12-4,TRBD1,CASSRDRGETQYF,TGTGCCAGCAGTCGGGACAGGGGAGAGACCCAGTACTTC
.,TRBJ1-4,TRBV5-8,.,CASSPDRWSTHEKLFF,TGTGCCAGCAGCCCGGATAGATGGAGCACCCATGAAAAACTGTTTTTT